This TCR beta chain appears in the sequencing data of a study of cytomegalovirus exposure and HLA in healthy donors (dated by TCRdb to about 2017). Turning to the overall study: An earlier analysis of several hundred of the donors reported more than 250 Gb of sequence data and some 120 million unique TCR beta sequences from some 180 million T cells. Approximately 330 gigabases of sequencing data and roughly 80 million unique TCR sequences made up an early release that covered 500 to 650 HLA-typed donors. Of the 350 to 450 genotyped donors, less than 85% were placed in the genetic ancestry cluster associated with self-reported Caucasian donors. The study was designed to test whether signatures of past pathogen exposure could be identified by cataloging public T cell receptors. The study profiled the T cell repertoires of more than 500 subjects by immunosequencing and related them to cytomegalovirus serostatus. A separate validation cohort of about 110 different subjects was used in addition to the 666-subject first cohort. The study combined high-throughput TCR immunosequencing, statistical association of individual TCRs with disease status, and machine learning to predict cytomegalovirus infection status. A later analysis re-examined previously published TCR beta repertoires from roughly 650 donors and added high-resolution HLA genotyping to investigate patterns of TCR occurrence. In the later analysis, no new phenotypic data were used to find candidate immune exposures; instead, reliance was placed on TCR beta sequences and their occurrence across donors. An earlier analysis of fewer than 750 of the donors used high-throughput TCR beta sequencing to judge whether each TCR beta V gene segment behaved as functional or pseudogenic. Donor age, sex, ethnicity and CMV serostatus were collected together with the repertoire data. A later genetic analysis took genome-wide SNP genotypes for about three fifths of the roughly 670 donors and used that subset as a discovery cohort. Every repertoire in the discovery cohort had been generated on one and the same sequencing platform. Class I and class II HLA loci were covered by the typing at four-digit resolution. The number of donors typed differed by locus, with 629-630 for A, B, C, DRB1 and DQB1, roughly 520 for DQA1, about 610 for DPA1, and some 450 for DPB1. Roughly five DR-DQ haplotypes were handled as single units for association and clustering, since linkage in the cohort was strong. Across 300 to 500 genotyped donors of the cohort, an average of approximately 200,000 unique TCR beta nucleotide sequences per donor were sequenced, and 15% to 20% of those sequences were non-productive. Overall study results and their limits: Most TCR sequences were seen in very few donors, while some public TCRs were found in many individuals. A later analysis found that TCR association rates varied across HLA loci, with DRB1 alleles showing the most associated TCRs and HLA-C alleles the fewest. In a later genetic analysis, fewer N-insertions in productive TCRs were reported among donors in an Asian-associated ancestry cluster than the approximately 670-donor mean. The earlier analysis of around 600 of the donors excluded seventeen rarely observed V segments, including chromosome 9 orphons, because counts were too low. Several of the top co-occurrence clusters appeared to be linked to parvovirus B19, influenza, CMV and Epstein-Barr virus, according to a later analysis. Strong co-occurrence of HLA alleles, especially DR and DQ, made assigning TCR associations to individual alleles difficult. The cohort was sequenced for TCR beta chains only, and without alpha or paired-chain data the features that could be detected were limited. Correlated functional status among segregating V segments might be attributable to linkage disequilibrium, but an unknown experimental factor could not be ruled out. A cluster of highly shared sequence variants was judged likely to represent a technical artifact of the sequencing pipeline. In an earlier analysis of approximately 590 of the donors, most TCR beta V segments appeared in productive rearrangements about 90% or about 30% of the time, broadly matching IMGT annotations. A later genetic analysis associated a missense DCLRE1C variant with V-gene and J-gene trimming of TCR beta chains, and an independent cohort replicated the association. The only immune exposure information available for the cohort was CMV serostatus. A later analysis found that most CMV-associated TCR beta chains appeared HLA-restricted, with HLA associations seemingly driven largely by CMV exposure. In vitro tests confirmed that a few of the cytomegalovirus-associated TCR beta chains recognize cytomegalovirus antigens. A further reported finding was that TCR beta sequences accurately predicted the HLA-A and HLA-B alleles for most subjects in the first cohort. In a later analysis, HLA-associated TCR beta chains were found to be more clonally expanded and to have lower generation probabilities than equally common non-associated chains. The study listed 150 to 200 TCR beta chains as associated with cytomegalovirus. Some IMGT-functional V segments, including TRBV6-2 and TRBV6-3, could not be told apart with the 87-base-pair reads, so those segments were excluded. The classifier was reported to diagnose cytomegalovirus status with high specificity and sensitivity in both the original and validation cohorts. The presence/absence analyses assumed that sequencing depth was roughly uniform across donors, and that assumption may not be true. Because HLA typing was missing for some donors at each locus, association tests included only the typed subset. At a false discovery rate of 0.05, a later analysis linked under 20,000 TCR beta sequences to specific HLA alleles. According to the authors, the approach could potentially be generalized to other disease states and immunological phenotypes.

Library construction relied on the immunoSEQ multiplex PCR assay. A mixture of 60 forward primers for TCR Vbeta segments and 13 reverse primers for TCR Jbeta segments was used in the multiplex PCR. The CDR3 region of rearranged TCR beta genes was amplified from genomic DNA with a multiplex PCR assay. Amplified TCR beta libraries were sequenced as 87-base-pair reads on the Illumina HiSeq System. As for the original processing: In a later analysis, around 80 million unique TCR beta chains were counted across the approximately 620 repertoires, and roughly 11 million of these chains were shared by at least two donors. A nearest-neighbor algorithm error-corrected the raw reads and collapsed the reads into unique sequences, merging closely related sequences to remove PCR and sequencing errors. To assign V, D and J gene segments, CDR3 sequences were aligned to IMGT reference sequences. Each retained sequence needed at least a six-nucleotide match to both a V gene segment and a J gene segment. A rearrangement counted as productive if the CDR3 had no stop codons and remained in frame with V and J, and every other rearrangement counted as non-productive. Following IMGT convention, CDR3 was defined as the stretch from the second conserved V-encoded cysteine up to the conserved J-encoded phenylalanine. Sequences without an unambiguous match to a single V gene segment were excluded from the earlier analysis of 587 of the donors. An earlier analysis of several hundred of the donors classified V segments as functional when productive rearrangements were above 56.7% and as segregating when the standard deviation between donors was above 5%. To diagnose cytomegalovirus status from the catalog of TCR beta chain sequences, a statistical classification framework was built. In a later analysis, V and J genes were assigned by comparing TCR nucleotide sequences against IMGT/GENE-DB human TR gene sequences. The TCRdist pipeline was used in a later analysis to assign CDR3 sequences and most-parsimonious VDJ recombination scenarios. In a later analysis, each TCR beta chain was defined by its CDR3 amino acid sequence together with its V-gene family, and reads lacking a unique V-gene family were excluded. To address suspected cross-contamination and a sequencing artifact, a later analysis removed a few hundred highly shared, low-generation-probability nucleotide sequences. In a later analysis, a clonal expansion index was calculated for each public chain from normalized within-repertoire ranks of inferred template counts. In a later analysis, generation probabilities were computed using a VDJ recombination model fitted to out-of-frame rearrangements, and the results were checked against IGoR. In a later analysis, TCR-TCR, TCR-HLA and TCR-CMV co-occurrence was scored with hypergeometric tests, and a repertoire-size bias correction was applied to TCR pairs. To estimate false discovery rates, a later analysis permuted the HLA or CMV assignments 20 times. A later analysis grouped co-occurring TCRs with DBSCAN, adding TCRdist sequence similarity when clustering within HLA-allele-positive subsets. Co-occurrence clustering excluded repertoires with fewer than 30,000 or more than 120,000 public chains, plus five with anomalous nucleotide sharing. What TCRdb holds here is the immuneACCESS table cut down to in-frame rearrangements. Part of the clones is not present; checked against another copy, under half of the missing clones reflect an unresolved V gene, and the others are unexplained. V, J and clone size are those of that table, while D and trimming were read from the DNA. This sample gives 120,000 or so clones in total; roughly 83% of them show up just once. The ten most abundant clones make up approximately 2% of the sample.

V is pruned by 3 bases and J by 6 bases, leaving 4 bases of the junction without a gene match. The CDR3 runs 14 residues from the cysteine to the phenylalanine. Solely the CDR3 DNA is kept, with 42 bases framed from the first base. According to the germline V gene (reference sequence), CDR1 reads SEHNR and CDR2 reads FQNEAQ. The cohort comprised some 730 healthy bone marrow donors. All cohort members were sampled while nominally healthy, although unrecorded immune exposures were likely present. The donor tested CMV seronegative and was one of the 352 seronegative cohort members. A peripheral blood sample was collected from each donor, and TCR beta sequencing was performed on peripheral blood mononuclear cells. Genomic DNA extraction from the blood cell samples was performed with the Qiagen DNeasy Blood Extraction Kit. As concerns this clone: This clone's antigen is unknown. Qualities for individual bases were not recorded, and no much larger clone is one base off.

This receptor chain uses TRBV7-9 and TRBJ2-3, and TRBD2 matches 9 of the central bases. Sequences were obtained from PBMCs. This receptor was identified in a man aged 18 to 30 in good health and CMV-seronegative. The CDR3 corresponds to CASSLGLARDTQYF. The DNA sequence follows: TGTGCCAGCAGCTTGGGACTAGCTAGGGATACGCAGTATTTT.